The TCR beta chain under discussion was sequenced for a study of T cells after yellow fever vaccination. This clonotype was detected only a few times. Its antigen is unidentified. Study observations and caveats: Clones from primary vaccination mostly reappeared after the booster (96% CD4, around 90% CD8). The appearance of a small share of clonotypes in both CD4 and CD8 compartments was observed.

Each CDR3 protein gets one entry after TCRdb re-called the 5' RACE reads with MiXCR. Of around 590,000 distinct CDR3 sequences in the sample, around 12% are singletons; the top ten hold more than 13%. The sequences come from PBMCs, collected on the day of the yellow fever booster vaccination. This clonotype originated in a young man who received the YFV17D yellow fever vaccine.

The CDR3 protein is CSARTGLGDYGYTF. The CDR3 DNA reads as TGCAGTGCTAGGACGGGCCTAGGGGACTATGGCTACACCTTC. This chain connects TRBV20-1 to TRBJ1-2, with D possibly TRBD1 on 5 matching bases. The CDR3 totals 14 residues. CDR1 is DFQATT, CDR2 SNEGSKA, per germline (reference sequence). Trimming removed 3 bases at V and 3 bases at J, with 14 bases between.